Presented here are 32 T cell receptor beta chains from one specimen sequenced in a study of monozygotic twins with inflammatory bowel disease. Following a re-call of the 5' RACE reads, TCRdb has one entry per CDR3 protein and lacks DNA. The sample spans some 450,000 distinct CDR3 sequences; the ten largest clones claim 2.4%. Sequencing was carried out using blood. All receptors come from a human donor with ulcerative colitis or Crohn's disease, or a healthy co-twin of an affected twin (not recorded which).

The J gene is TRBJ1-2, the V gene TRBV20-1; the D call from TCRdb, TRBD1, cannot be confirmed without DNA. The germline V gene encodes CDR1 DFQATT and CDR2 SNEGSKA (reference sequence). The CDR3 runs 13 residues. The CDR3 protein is CSARVGAVEGYTF.

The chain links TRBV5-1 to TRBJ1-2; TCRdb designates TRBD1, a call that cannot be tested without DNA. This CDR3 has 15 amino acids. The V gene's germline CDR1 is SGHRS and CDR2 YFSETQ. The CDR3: CASSLAGQAVYGYTF.

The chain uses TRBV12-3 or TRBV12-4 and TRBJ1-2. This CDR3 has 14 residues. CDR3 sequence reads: CASSRTSGEKGYTF.

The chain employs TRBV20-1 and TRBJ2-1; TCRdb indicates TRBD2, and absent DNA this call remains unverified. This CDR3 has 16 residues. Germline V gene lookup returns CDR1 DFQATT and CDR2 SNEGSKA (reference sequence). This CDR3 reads CSARVRTSGVYNEQFF.

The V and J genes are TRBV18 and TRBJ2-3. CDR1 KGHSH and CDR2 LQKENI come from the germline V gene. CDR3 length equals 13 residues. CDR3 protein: CASSPASTDTQYF.

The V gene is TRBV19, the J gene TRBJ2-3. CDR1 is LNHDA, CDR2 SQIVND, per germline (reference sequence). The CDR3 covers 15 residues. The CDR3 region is CASSIEGRLTDTQYF. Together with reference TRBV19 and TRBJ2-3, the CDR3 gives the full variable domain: DGGITQSPKYLFRKEGQNVTLSCEQNLNHDAMYWYRQDPGQGLRLIYYSQIVNDFQKGDIAEGYSVSREKKESFPLTVTSAQKNPTAFYLCASSIEGRLTDTQYFGPGTRLTVL.

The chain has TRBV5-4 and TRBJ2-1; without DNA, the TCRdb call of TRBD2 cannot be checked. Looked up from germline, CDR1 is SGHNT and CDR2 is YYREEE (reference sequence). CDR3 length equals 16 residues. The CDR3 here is CASTSPGTLGYNEQFF.

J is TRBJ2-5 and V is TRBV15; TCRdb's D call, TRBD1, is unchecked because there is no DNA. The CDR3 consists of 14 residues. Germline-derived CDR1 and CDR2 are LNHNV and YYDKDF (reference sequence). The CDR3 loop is CATSRDGDGETQYF.

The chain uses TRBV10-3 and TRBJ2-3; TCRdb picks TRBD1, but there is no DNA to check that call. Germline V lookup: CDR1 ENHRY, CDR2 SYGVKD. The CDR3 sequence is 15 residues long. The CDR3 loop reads CAINPTGQGTDTQYF.

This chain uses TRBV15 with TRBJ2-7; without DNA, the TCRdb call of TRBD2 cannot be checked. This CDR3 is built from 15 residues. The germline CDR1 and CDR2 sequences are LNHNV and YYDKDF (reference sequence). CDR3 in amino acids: CVTSRVGASRYEQYF.

This chain's CDR3 is CASSLVEGHSGNTIYF. The rearrangement uses TRBV5-5 and TRBJ1-3; as DNA is missing, the TRBD1 call by TCRdb cannot be tested. Germline assignment: CDR1 SGHKS and CDR2 YYEKEE (reference sequence). The CDR3 is made up of 16 amino acids.

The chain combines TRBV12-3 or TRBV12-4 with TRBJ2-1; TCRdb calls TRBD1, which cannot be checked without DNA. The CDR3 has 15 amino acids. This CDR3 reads CASSYKGQSYNEQFF.

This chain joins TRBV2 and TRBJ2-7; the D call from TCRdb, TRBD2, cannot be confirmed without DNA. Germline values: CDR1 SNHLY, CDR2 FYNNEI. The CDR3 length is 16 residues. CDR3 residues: CASSEALTSGRGEQYF.

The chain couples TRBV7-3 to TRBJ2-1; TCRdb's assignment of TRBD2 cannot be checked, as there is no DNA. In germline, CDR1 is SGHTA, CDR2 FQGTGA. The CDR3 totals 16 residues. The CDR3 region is CASSSHLGTSVDKQFF.

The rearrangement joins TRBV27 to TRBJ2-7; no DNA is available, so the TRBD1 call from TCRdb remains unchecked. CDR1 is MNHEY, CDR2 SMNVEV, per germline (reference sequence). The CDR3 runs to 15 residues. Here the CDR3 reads CASSFYHRGNNEQYF.

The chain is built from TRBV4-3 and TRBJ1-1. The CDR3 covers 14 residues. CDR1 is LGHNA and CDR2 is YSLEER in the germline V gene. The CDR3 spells CASSQDPMNTEAFF.

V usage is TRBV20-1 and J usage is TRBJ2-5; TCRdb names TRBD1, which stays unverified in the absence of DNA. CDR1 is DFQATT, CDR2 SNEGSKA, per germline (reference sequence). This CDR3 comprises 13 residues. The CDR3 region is CSAPGQFQETQYF.

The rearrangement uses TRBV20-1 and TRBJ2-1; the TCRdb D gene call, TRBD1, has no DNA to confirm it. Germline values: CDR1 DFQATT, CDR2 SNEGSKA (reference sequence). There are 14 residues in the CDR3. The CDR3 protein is CSATPSFRGNEQFF.

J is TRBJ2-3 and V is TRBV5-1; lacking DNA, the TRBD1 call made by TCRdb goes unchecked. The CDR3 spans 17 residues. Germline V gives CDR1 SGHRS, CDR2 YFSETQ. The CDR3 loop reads CASSKPGGRVGTDTQYF.

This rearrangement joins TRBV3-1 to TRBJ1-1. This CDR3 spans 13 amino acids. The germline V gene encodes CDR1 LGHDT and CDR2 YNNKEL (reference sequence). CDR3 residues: CASSQLGNTEAFF.

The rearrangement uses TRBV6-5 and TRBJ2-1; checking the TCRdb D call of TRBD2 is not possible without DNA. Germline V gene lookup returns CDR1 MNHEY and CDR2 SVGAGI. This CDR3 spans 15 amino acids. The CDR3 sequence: CASSFSGGTSNEQFF.

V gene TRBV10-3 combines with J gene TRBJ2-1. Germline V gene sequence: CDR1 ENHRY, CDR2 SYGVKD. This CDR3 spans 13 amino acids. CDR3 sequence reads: CATFSGSYNEQFF.

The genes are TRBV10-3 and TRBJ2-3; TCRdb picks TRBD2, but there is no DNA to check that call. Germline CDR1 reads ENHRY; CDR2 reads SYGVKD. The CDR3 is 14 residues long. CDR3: CAISPSGGTDTQYF.

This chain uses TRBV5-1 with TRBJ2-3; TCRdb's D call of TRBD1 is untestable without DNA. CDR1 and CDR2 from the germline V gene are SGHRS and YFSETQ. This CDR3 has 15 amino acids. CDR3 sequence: CASSPRTGGPDTQYF.

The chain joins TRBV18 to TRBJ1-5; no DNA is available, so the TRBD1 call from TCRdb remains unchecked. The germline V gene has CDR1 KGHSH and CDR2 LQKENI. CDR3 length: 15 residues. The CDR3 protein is CASSPVQGIRQPQHF. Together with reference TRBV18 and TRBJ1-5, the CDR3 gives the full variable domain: NAGVMQNPRHLVRRRGQEARLRCSPMKGHSHVYWYRQLPEEGLKFMVYLQKENIIDESGMPKERFSAEFPKEGPSILRIQQVVRGDSAAYFCASSPVQGIRQPQHFGDGTRLSIL.

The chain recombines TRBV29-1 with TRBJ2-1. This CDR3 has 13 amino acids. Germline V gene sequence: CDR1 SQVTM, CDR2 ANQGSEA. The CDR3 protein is CSAREASYNEQFF.

CDR3 residues: CATSDWGKAGELFF. J is TRBJ2-2 and V is TRBV24-1; the D gene TCRdb calls, TRBD1, cannot be checked with no DNA. Germline CDR1 KGHDR, CDR2 SFDVKD. The CDR3 sequence is 14 residues long.

The chain's CDR3 is CASSTVGSGRLYEQYF. This rearrangement joins TRBV6-1 to TRBJ2-7; TCRdb proposes TRBD2, but this gene call is untestable without DNA. CDR1 is MNHNS and CDR2 is SASEGT in the germline V gene. The CDR3 totals 16 residues.

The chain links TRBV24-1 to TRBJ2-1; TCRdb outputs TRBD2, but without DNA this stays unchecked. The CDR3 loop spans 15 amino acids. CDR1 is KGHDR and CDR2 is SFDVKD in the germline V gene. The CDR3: CATSDRLAGKNEQFF.

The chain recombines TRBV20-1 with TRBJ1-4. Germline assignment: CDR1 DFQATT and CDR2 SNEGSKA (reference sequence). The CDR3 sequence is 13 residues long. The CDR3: CSARLGLREKLFF.

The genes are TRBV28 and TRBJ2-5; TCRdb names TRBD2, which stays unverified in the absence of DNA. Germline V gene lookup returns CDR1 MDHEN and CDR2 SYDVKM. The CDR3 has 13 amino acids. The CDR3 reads CASASGSQETQYF. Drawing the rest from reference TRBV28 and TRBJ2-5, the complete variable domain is DVKVTQSSRYLVKRTGEKVFLECVQDMDHENMFWYRQDPGLGLRLIYFSYDVKMKEKGDIPEGYSVSREKKERFSLILESASTNQTSMYLCASASGSQETQYFGPGTRLLVL.

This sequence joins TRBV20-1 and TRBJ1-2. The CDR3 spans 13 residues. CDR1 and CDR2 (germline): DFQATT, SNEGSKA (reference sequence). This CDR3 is CSASETASLGYTF.